Listed below are T cell receptor beta chains from one sample, sequenced in a study of blood T cell repertoires in COVID-19. Only in-frame clones appear in the TCRdb table, and some are missing; sequencing was by immunoSEQ multiplex PCR. The sample gives about 100,000 clones, approximately 90% of which show up once; approximately 2% is in the top ten. Source material: peripheral blood. Receptors were obtained from a man between 45 and 60 years old with active COVID-19. Each CDR3 is given with its conserved first and last residue. The D gene is left open where the match is weak. Size is omitted from some rows. Given values are once, few, many or a class for expanded clones.

D gene	clone size	V gene	J gene	CDR3 DNA	CDR3 protein
TRBD2	NA	TRBV5-1	TRBJ2-1	TGCGCCAGCAGCGTAGCGGGAGGGGAATGGGAGCAGTTCTTC	CASSVAGGEWEQFF
TRBD2	few	TRBV4-1	TRBJ2-7	TGCGCCAGCAGCCAAGATAACGCGGGGGGGCCCTACGAGCAGTACTTC	CASSQDNAGGPYEQYF
NA	once	TRBV5-4	TRBJ2-3	TGTGCCAGCAGCTTCGGACAGTTCGGCACAGATACGCAGTATTTT	CASSFGQFGTDTQYF
NA	NA	TRBV6-5	TRBJ2-5	TGTGCCAGCGAGGCGGGCAGGGAGACCCAGTACTTC	CASEAGRETQYF
TRBD2	NA	TRBV5-5	TRBJ2-5	TGTGCCAGCAGCCGACGGGGGGTCCAAGAGACCCAGTACTTC	CASSRRGVQETQYF
TRBD2	once	TRBV18	TRBJ2-1	TGTGCCAGCTCACCATTGGTCAGCGGGAGCTCCTACAATGAGCAGTTCTTC	CASSPLVSGSSYNEQFF
TRBD2	NA	TRBV6-5	TRBJ2-7	TGTGCCAGCCCTCCTCTAGCGGGGGGGCCCCACGAGCAGTACTTC	CASPPLAGGPHEQYF
TRBD2	NA	TRBV19	TRBJ2-1	TGTGCCAGTAGTATCCTAGCGGGACCCGACAATGAGCAGTTCTTC	CASSILAGPDNEQFF
TRBD1	once	TRBV24-1	TRBJ2-5	TGTGCCACCGGACAGGGGTCTACGGAGACCCAGTACTTC	CATGQGSTETQYF
NA	NA	TRBV2	TRBJ1-6	TGTGCCAGCAGGGACAGCCCGAGCTCCTATAATTCACCCCTCCACTTT	CASRDSPSSYNSPLHF